The subject of this entry is one T cell receptor beta chain. The sample is drawn from a study of blood T cell repertoires in COVID-19. For the study at large: The United States, Italy and Spain provided the acute and convalescent COVID-19 samples. In each case, the material was cDNA or gDNA derived from T cells, B-cell-depleted T cells, or PBMCs.

This CDR3 comprises 14 residues. V was clipped by 5 bases and J by 6 bases; unmatched bases: 6. Germline-derived CDR1 and CDR2 are MNHEY and SVGAGI. As originally analysed: The authors estimated nucleated cell counts from reference gene primer amplification. Repertoires were generated with immunoSEQ multiplex PCR, while TCRdb's copy carries only in-frame clones and drops some. V, J and clone size are those of that table, while D and trimming were read from the DNA. The sample lists about 130,000 clones, 75% to 85% seen once, with roughly 4% in the top ten. What was sequenced was peripheral blood. The receptor was isolated from a woman aged 50 to 65 with acute or convalescent COVID-19. The V gene is TRBV6-5, the J gene TRBJ1-4; 7 nucleotides align to TRBD1. DNA for the CDR3: TGTGCCAGCAGTCGACAGGGAATGGATGAAAAACTGTTTTTT. It codes for CASSRQGMDEKLFF.